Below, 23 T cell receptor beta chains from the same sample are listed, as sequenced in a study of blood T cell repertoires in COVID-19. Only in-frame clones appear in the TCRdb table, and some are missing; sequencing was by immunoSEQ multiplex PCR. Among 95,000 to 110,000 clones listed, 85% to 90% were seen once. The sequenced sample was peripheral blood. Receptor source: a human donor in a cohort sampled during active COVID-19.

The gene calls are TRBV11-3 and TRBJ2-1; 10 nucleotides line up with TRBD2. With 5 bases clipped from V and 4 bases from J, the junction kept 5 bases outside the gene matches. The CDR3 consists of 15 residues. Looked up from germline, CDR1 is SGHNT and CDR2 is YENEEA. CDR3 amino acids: CASSRGTSEYNEQFF. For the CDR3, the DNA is TGTGCCAGCAGCCGAGGGACTAGCGAGTACAATGAGCAGTTCTTC.

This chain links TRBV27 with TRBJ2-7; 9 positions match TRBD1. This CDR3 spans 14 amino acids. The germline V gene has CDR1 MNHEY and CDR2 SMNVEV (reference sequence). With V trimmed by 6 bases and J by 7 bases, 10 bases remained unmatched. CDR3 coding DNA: TGTGCCAGCAGCCTCGGACAGGGGACGGGGGAGCAGTACTTC. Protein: CASSLGQGTGEQYF.

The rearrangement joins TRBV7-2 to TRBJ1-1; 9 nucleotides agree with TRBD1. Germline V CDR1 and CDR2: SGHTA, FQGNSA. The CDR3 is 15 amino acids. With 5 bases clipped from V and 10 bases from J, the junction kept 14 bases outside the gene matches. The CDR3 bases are TGTGCCAGCAGCGACCGCACAGGGGGCGCACGGATAGCTTTCTTT. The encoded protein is CASSDRTGGARIAFF.

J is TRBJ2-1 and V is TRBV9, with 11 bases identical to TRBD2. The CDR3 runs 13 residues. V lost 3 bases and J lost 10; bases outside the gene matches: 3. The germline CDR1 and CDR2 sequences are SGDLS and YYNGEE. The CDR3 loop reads CASSDRLAGEQFF. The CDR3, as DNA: TGTGCCAGCAGCGATCGACTAGCGGGGGAGCAGTTCTTC.

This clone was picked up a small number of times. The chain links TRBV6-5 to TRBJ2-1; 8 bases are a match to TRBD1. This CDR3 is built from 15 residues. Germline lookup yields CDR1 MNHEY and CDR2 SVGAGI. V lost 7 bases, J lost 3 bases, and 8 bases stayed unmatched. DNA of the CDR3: TGTGCCAGCACTTCAGGGGGCAAAATCTACAATGAGCAGTTCTTC. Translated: CASTSGGKIYNEQFF.

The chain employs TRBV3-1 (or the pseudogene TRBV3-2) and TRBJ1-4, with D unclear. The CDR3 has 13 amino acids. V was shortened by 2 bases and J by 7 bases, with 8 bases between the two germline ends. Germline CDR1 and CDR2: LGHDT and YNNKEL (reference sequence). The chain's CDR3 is CASSQRGTEKLFF. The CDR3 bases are TGTGCCAGCAGCCAACGGGGTACTGAAAAACTGTTTTTT.

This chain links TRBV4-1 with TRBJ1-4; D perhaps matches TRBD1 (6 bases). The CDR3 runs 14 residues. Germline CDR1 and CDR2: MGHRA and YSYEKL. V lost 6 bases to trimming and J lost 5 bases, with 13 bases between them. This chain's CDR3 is CASRQGMGNEKLFF. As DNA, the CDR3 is TGCGCCAGCAGACAGGGAATGGGAAATGAAAAACTGTTTTTT.

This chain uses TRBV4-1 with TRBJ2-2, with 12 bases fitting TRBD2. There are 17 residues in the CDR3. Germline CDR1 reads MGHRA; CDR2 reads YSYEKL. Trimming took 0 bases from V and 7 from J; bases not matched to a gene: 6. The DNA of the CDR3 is TGCGCCAGCAGCCAAGATACCGGACTAGCGGGAAGCGGGGAGCTGTTTTTT. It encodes CASSQDTGLAGSGELFF.

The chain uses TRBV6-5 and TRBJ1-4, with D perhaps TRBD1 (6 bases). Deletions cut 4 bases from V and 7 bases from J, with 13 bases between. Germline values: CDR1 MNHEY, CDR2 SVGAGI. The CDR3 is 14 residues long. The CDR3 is CASSFGGVSEKLFF. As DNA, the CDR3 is TGTGCCAGCAGTTTTGGGGGCGTAAGTGAAAAACTGTTTTTT.

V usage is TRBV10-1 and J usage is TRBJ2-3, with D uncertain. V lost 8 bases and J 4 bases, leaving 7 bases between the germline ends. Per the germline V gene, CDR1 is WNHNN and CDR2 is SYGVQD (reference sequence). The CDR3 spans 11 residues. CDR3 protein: CASSHADTQYF. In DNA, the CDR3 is TGCGCCAGCTCACACGCAGATACGCAGTATTTT.

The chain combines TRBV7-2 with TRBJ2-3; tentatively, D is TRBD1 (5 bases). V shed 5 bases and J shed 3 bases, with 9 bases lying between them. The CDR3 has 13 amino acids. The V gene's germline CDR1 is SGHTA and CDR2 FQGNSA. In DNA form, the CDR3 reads TGTGCCAGCAGCAATAGACAGACAGATACGCAGTATTTT. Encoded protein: CASSNRQTDTQYF.

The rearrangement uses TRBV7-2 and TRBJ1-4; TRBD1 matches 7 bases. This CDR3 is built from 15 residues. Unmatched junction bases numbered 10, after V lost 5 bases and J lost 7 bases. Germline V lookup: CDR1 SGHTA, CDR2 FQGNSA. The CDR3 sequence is CASSRVVGDSEKLFF. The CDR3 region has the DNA TGTGCCAGCAGCCGCGTCGTGGGGGACAGTGAAAAACTGTTTTTT.

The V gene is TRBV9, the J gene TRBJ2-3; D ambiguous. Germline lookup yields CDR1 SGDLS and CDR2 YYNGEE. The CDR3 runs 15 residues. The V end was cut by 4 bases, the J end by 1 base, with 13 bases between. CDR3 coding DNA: TGTGCCAGCAGCCCCCTACTATGGGGCACAGATACGCAGTATTTT. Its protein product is CASSPLLWGTDTQYF.

CDR3 nucleotide sequence: TGTGCCACAACTCAGGGGGCTGATCAGCCCCAGCATTTT. Amino acids: CATTQGADQPQHF. The rearrangement joins TRBV2 to TRBJ1-5, with 8 bases fitting TRBD1. This CDR3 is 13 amino acids long. V was pared by 10 bases and J by 5 bases, with 7 bases of the junction left unmatched. Germline V gene lookup returns CDR1 SNHLY and CDR2 FYNNEI.

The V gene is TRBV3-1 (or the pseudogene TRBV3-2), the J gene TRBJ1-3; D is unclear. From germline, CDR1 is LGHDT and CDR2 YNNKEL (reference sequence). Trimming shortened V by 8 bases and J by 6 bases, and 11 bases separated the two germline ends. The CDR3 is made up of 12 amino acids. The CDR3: CASRGVPNTIYF. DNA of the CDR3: TGTGCCAGCCGGGGAGTCCCAAACACCATATATTTT.

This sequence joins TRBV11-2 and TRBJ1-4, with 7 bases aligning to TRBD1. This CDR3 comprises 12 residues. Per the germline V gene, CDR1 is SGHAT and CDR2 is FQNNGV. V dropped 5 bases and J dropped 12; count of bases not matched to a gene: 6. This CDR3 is CASSAGQRELFF. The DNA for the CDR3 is TGTGCCAGCAGCGCGGGACAGAGAGAACTGTTTTTT.

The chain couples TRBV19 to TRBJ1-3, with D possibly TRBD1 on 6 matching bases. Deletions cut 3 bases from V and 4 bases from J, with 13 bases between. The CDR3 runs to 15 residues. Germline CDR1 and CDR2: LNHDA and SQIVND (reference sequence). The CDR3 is CASSIPTGLGNTIYF. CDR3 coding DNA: TGTGCCAGTAGTATCCCGACAGGACTGGGAAACACCATATATTTT.

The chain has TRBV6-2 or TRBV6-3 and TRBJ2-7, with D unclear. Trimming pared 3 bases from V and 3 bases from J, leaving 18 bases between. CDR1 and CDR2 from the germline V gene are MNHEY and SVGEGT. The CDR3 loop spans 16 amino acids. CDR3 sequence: CASSYNPFGEVYEQYF. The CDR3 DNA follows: TGTGCCAGCAGTTATAACCCTTTCGGAGAGGTCTACGAGCAGTACTTC.

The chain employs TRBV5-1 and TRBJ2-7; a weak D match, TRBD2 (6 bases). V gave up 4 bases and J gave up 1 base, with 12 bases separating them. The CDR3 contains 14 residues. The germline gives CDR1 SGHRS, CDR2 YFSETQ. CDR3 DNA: TGCGCCAGCAGCCTCACGGAGGGTTCCTACGAGCAGTACTTC. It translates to CASSLTEGSYEQYF.

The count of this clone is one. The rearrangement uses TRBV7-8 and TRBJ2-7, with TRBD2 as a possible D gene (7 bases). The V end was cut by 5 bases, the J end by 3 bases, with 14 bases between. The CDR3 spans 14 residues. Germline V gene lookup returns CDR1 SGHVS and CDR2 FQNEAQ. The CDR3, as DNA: TGTGCCAGCAGCGATGGGGGGGCGGGCTACGAGCAGTACTTC. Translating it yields CASSDGGAGYEQYF.

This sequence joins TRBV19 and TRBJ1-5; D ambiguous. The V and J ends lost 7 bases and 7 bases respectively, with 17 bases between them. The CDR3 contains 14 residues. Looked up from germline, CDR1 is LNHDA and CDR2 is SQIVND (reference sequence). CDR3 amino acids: CASKGEGYGQPQHF. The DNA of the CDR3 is TGTGCCAGTAAGGGAGAGGGTTATGGCCAGCCCCAGCATTTT. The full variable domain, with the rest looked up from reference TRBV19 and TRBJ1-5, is DGGITQSPKYLFRKEGQNVTLSCEQNLNHDAMYWYRQDPGQGLRLIYYSQIVNDFQKGDIAEGYSVSREKKESFPLTVTSAQKNPTAFYLCASKGEGYGQPQHFGDGTRLSIL.

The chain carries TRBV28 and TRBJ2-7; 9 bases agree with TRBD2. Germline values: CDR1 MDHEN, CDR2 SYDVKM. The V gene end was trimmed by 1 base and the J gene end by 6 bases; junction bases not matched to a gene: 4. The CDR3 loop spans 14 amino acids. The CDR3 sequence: CASSLSSGRTEQYF. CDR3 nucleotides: TGTGCCAGCAGTTTATCCAGCGGGAGGACCGAGCAGTACTTC.

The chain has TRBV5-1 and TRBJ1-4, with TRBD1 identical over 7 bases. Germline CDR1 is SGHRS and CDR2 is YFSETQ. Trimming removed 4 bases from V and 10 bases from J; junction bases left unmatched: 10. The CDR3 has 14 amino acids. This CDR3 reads CASSPSGTAGKLFF. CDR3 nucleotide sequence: TGCGCCAGCAGCCCGTCCGGGACAGCAGGAAAACTGTTTTTT.